A selection of T cell receptor beta chains follows, all from one sample in a study of OX40 agonist ivuxolimab in advanced cancers. Profiled with immunoSEQ multiplex PCR; TCRdb holds only in-frame clones, not every one. The sample has approximately 56,000 clones; 70% to 90% are singletons. Sequencing used CD4+ or CD8+ T cells sorted from blood, obtained in a trial of the OX40 agonist ivuxolimab. Receptors were obtained from an adult with an advanced solid tumor such as melanoma, head and neck, liver or kidney cancer. The CDR3 runs from the conserved cysteine through the conserved F or W. Each record gives: clone size, J gene, CDR3 length, V gene, D gene, CDR3 DNA, CDR3 protein. D genes are given only for firm matches. Clone size, where shown, is once, few, many, or a class for clones that have expanded.

medium-sized,TRBJ1-2,13,TRBV6-5,TRBD1,TGTGCCAGCAGAGCCGGACAGGCATATGGCTACACCTTC,CASRAGQAYGYTF
.,TRBJ2-1,16,TRBV7-2,.,TGTGCCAGCAGCGCGCAAGAGGGAGTGGGCTACAATGAGCAGTTCTTC,CASSAQEGVGYNEQFF
.,TRBJ2-1,16,TRBV4-2,.,TGTGCCAGCAGCCAAGAAAGGGGTCCGACCTACAATGAGCAGTTCTTC,CASSQERGPTYNEQFF
few,TRBJ2-7,15,TRBV6-1,.,TGTGCCAGCAGTTCTTCCGGGACACCCCTTTACGAGCAGTACTTC,CASSSSGTPLYEQYF
.,TRBJ2-7,13,TRBV7-2,.,TGTGCCAGCAGCTTCCCCGTGACAGACGAGCAGTACTTC,CASSFPVTDEQYF
.,TRBJ1-1,14,TRBV6-1,TRBD1,TGTGCCAGTATTACCGGGACAGGGGTCCCTGAAGCTTTCTTT,CASITGTGVPEAFF
.,TRBJ2-7,13,TRBV27,.,TGTGCCAGCAGTTTAACAGAGTACCACGAGCAGTACTTC,CASSLTEYHEQYF
.,TRBJ2-5,16,TRBV7-2,TRBD2,TGTGCCAGCAGCTTAGCGCCACTAGCGGGTACCGAGACCCAGTACTTC,CASSLAPLAGTETQYF
few,TRBJ2-5,16,TRBV27,TRBD2,TGTGCCAGCAGTCGGATCACTAGCGGGGAATGGAAGACCCAGTACTTC,CASSRITSGEWKTQYF
.,TRBJ1-4,14,TRBV28,.,TGTGCCAGCAGCCGGGTTGGGACTAATGAAAAACTGTTTTTT,CASSRVGTNEKLFF
.,TRBJ1-5,16,TRBV2,.,TGTGCCAGCAGTGAAGACTTGTTGGCCAGTGGAGGACCCCAGCATTTT,CASSEDLLASGGPQHF
.,TRBJ2-7,15,TRBV19,TRBD1,TGTGCCAGTAGTATCGACAGGGGTGGAACGTACGAGCAGTACTTC,CASSIDRGGTYEQYF
.,TRBJ1-1,13,TRBV6-5,.,TGTGCCAGCAGCCACCAGGGGAACACTGAAGCTTTCTTT,CASSHQGNTEAFF
once,TRBJ1-4,13,TRBV19,.,TGTGCCACCCGAGCTGCAACTAATGAAAAACTGTTTTTT,CATRAATNEKLFF
.,TRBJ2-3,15,TRBV5-4,.,TGTGCCAGCAGGTCCGGGACACCTCTGGACGATACGCAGTATTTT,CASRSGTPLDDTQYF
.,TRBJ1-1,15,TRBV7-2,TRBD1,TGTGCCAGCAGCCAAAGACAGGGGCAAAACACTGAAGCTTTCTTT,CASSQRQGQNTEAFF
.,TRBJ2-6,15,TRBV7-2,.,TGTGCCAGCAGCTTAGGAGCAACAGGGGCCAACGTCCTGACTTTC,CASSLGATGANVLTF
once,TRBJ2-7,14,TRBV19,.,TGTGCCAGTAGTATCCGGGACCGCGCCTACGAGCAGTACTTC,CASSIRDRAYEQYF
.,TRBJ2-3,17,TRBV27,TRBD2,TGTGCCAGCTCTTTTCGCATGGGCGGGGGGGTTATCGATACGCAGTATTTT,CASSFRMGGGVIDTQYF
.,TRBJ2-5,13,TRBV6-5,TRBD2,TGTGCCAGCAGCCGGACTAGCCAGGAGACCCAGTACTTC,CASSRTSQETQYF
.,TRBJ1-4,16,TRBV6-5,TRBD1,TGTGCCAGCAGTTCGTCCGCGGGACAGACGAATGAAAAACTGTTTTTT,CASSSSAGQTNEKLFF
.,TRBJ2-5,15,TRBV5-5,.,TGTGCCAGCAGCTTGGCGGGTGCTAACCAAGAGACCCAGTACTTC,CASSLAGANQETQYF
.,TRBJ2-6,17,TRBV19,TRBD1,TGTGCCAGTAGTCCCGGGGACAGGGGTGCTGGGGCCAACGTCCTGACTTTC,CASSPGDRGAGANVLTF
.,TRBJ2-1,16,TRBV4-1,TRBD2,TGCGCCAGCAGCCAAGATTCTAGCGGGGATATCGGTGGGCAGTTCTTC,CASSQDSSGDIGGQFF
.,TRBJ2-5,13,TRBV6-5,.,TGTGCCAGCAGTTATTCCAGGAAAGTTGACCAGTACTTC,CASSYSRKVDQYF
.,TRBJ2-5,15,TRBV7-9,.,TGTGCCAGCAGCTCCCACCGGAGGGGCCAAGAGACCCAGTACTTC,CASSSHRRGQETQYF
.,TRBJ2-1,20,TRBV4-2,TRBD2,TGTGCCAGCAGCCAAGATCTGCTAGCGGGGGGCGACAGCTCCTACAATGAGCAGTTCTTC,CASSQDLLAGGDSSYNEQFF
.,TRBJ2-7,15,TRBV15,.,TGTGCCACCAGCAGAGGGGGCCGGGAAGCCTACGAGCAGTACTTC,CATSRGGREAYEQYF
.,TRBJ2-1,15,TRBV10-2,.,TGCGCCAGCAGTGGACCCCGACAGCGATACAATGAGCAGTTCTTC,CASSGPRQRYNEQFF
.,TRBJ2-4,19,TRBV18,TRBD1,TGTGCCAGCTCACCACCGGAAAATTCATCAGGGGGCTCCAGAAACATTCAGTACTTC,CASSPPENSSGGSRNIQYF
.,TRBJ1-5,15,TRBV10-2,.,TGCGCCAGCAGTGAGTCAGGCGGTAGCAATCAGCCCCAGCATTTT,CASSESGGSNQPQHF
.,TRBJ2-1,16,TRBV7-7,TRBD1,TGTGCCAGCAGCCTAGACTCCGGGACAGGGAACAATGAGCAGTTCTTC,CASSLDSGTGNNEQFF
.,TRBJ2-3,15,TRBV7-2,TRBD2,TGTGCCAGCCGGCGGGAGGGACTAACGACAGATACGCAGTATTTT,CASRREGLTTDTQYF
.,TRBJ2-2,13,TRBV14,.,TGTGCCAGCAGCCAAGCCCGAGACCGGGGGCTGTTTTTT,CASSQARDRGLFF
.,TRBJ2-7,14,TRBV4-1,.,TGCGCCAGCAGCGGCGTCAGTCTGGACTACGAGCAGTACTTC,CASSGVSLDYEQYF